This T cell receptor beta chain is drawn from a study of radiation and T cells in renal cell carcinoma (TCRdb year 2020). Context from the whole study: In total, 50 to 55 samples underwent TCR beta sequencing: about 26 tumors plus 27 peripheral blood samples. The final blood draw was performed at 4 weeks after radiation, at the same time as nephrectomy. A total of about 4 million unique CDR3 nucleotide sequences, encoding 2.8 million or so unique CDR3 amino acid sequences, were found across all 50 or so samples. Points the paper makes about the study in general: Effects of radiation dose or scheduling on the TCR repertoire could not be addressed with the single-armed trial design. Because pretreatment tumor biopsies were not available, the baseline intratumoral presence of clonotypes could not be determined. In blood, the top tumor clonotypes increased from baseline to 2 weeks after radiation and then shrank by 4 weeks, which suggests a temporary expansion of tumor-resident clones. Blood repertoire dynamics were not followed beyond 4 weeks after treatment.

V is shortened by 3 bases, J by 2 bases, and the region joining them spans 8 bases. There are 13 amino acids in the CDR3, from cysteine to phenylalanine inclusive. This entry keeps only the CDR3 DNA: 39 bases, framed from base 1. CDR1 and CDR2 are drawn from the germline V gene: SNHLY, FYNNEI. TCR beta libraries were generated from genomic DNA with the immunoSEQ kit, following the manufacturer's recommendations. To prepare libraries, a first multiplex PCR with proprietary primers was run, followed by a second PCR that added unique barcodes, and a bead cleanup was done after each round. Each sample batch included a kit-provided positive control reaction and a negative control reaction. The final libraries were assessed on an Agilent 4200 TapeStation D1000 ScreenTape, pooled by volume, and quantified by qPCR. Sequencing was performed on an Illumina NextSeq500 using a MidOutput 150-cycle cartridge, with 156 Read1 cycles, 15 Index1 cycles, and the kit custom primers. The pooled library was loaded at 0.95 to 1 pM, with an approximately 20% PhiX control spiked in. The original methods were these. Vendor-processed data were analyzed in R, with a clonotype defined as all T cells sharing the same CDR3 nucleotide sequence. For clone abundance analyses, frequencies were normalized to the 10,000 most abundant clones in each sample. Before analysis, public T cell clones were removed, and these numbered fewer than six per sample on average. Tumor-enriched clonotypes and baseline blood-enriched clonotypes were defined as those with an abundance difference of at least 32-fold between compartments. Clonotypes expanded or contracted between blood time points were identified with a beta-binomial differential abundance model. Similarity between tumor and blood repertoires was quantified using the Baroni-Urbani and Buser coefficient, and groups were compared with two-tailed Wilcoxon tests in R. TCRdb re-hosts the immuneACCESS table, in-frame sequences only. Its copies lack some clones; in the studies checked, an unresolved V gene accounts for under half of them, and the cause for the rest is not known. D and trimming were read from the DNA, whereas the V and J calls and clone size are those reported in that table. Counted in this sample were around 94,000 clones; around four fifths of them appeared once. Of the sample, more than 9% is held by the ten largest clones.

About this clone itself: No antigen is known for it. Base qualities are not recorded, but no much larger clone differs from it by a single base.

What this sample's time point label stands for: blood 4 weeks post-SBRT, at nephrectomy. The treatment or condition tag for this specimen amounts to: 15 Gy SBRT to primary tumor, nephrectomy 4 weeks later. The samples were obtained from a clinical trial, where primary renal cell carcinomas were treated with 15 Gy stereotactic body radiation therapy and then removed by nephrectomy 4 weeks afterward. Serial peripheral blood from radiation-treated patients was sampled at baseline, 2 weeks and 4 weeks after SBRT to track tumor-enriched clonotypes. Every patient's renal cell carcinoma showed clear cell pathology. Genomic DNA for TCR sequencing was prepared using the QIAamp DNA Blood Mini Kit (Qiagen). The analyses included just those samples that passed every quality control check.

Recombination joined TRBV2 with TRBJ2-7, with the D segment identity uncertain. This receptor was identified in a man aged 50-59 years with renal cell carcinoma. Sample: blood, taken from a patient whose treatment included radiotherapy and nephrectomy. The CDR3 in this case is CASSEYKPYEQYF. The nucleotide sequence is TGTGCCAGCAGTGAGTACAAACCCTACGAGCAGTACTTC.